Presented here are 6 T cell receptor beta chains from one specimen sequenced in a study of blood T cell repertoires in COVID-19. TCRdb's table, derived via immunoSEQ multiplex PCR, lists solely in-frame clones and lacks some. Here the sample spans approximately 70,000 clones, roughly 72% being singletons. The source material was peripheral blood. These receptor sequences come from a man in his fifties or sixties with COVID-19, enrolled during active disease.

This clone was counted only a few times. CDR3 in amino acids: CATSREGGSRGYTF. The CDR3 DNA sequence: TGTGCCACCAGCAGAGAAGGGGGTTCGCGTGGCTACACCTTC. The chain combines TRBV15 with TRBJ1-2; a weak D match, TRBD1 (6 bases). The germline gives CDR1 LNHNV, CDR2 YYDKDF (reference sequence). V gave up 0 bases and J gave up 7 bases, with 12 bases separating them. This CDR3 spans 14 amino acids.

The chain employs TRBV7-2 and TRBJ1-2; TRBD1 might be the D (5 bases). The germline V gene encodes CDR1 SGHTA and CDR2 FQGNSA. This CDR3 is built from 13 residues. V lost 3 bases and J 6 bases, leaving 11 bases between the germline ends. The CDR3 reads CASSLGPSDGYTF. Here the CDR3 DNA reads TGTGCCAGCAGCTTGGGGCCCAGTGATGGCTACACCTTC.

The genes are TRBV5-6 and TRBJ2-4, with 7 bases that match TRBD1. From germline, CDR1 is SGHDT and CDR2 YYEEEE. This CDR3 contains 13 residues. V trimming: 1 base; J trimming: 5 bases; junction bases outside the gene matches: 0. CDR3 DNA: TGTGCCAGCAGCTTGCAGGGGGAAAACATTCAGTACTTC. Amino acids: CASSLQGENIQYF. Variable domain in full (rest from reference TRBV5-6 and TRBJ2-4): DAGVTQSPTHLIKTRGQQVTLRCSPKSGHDTVSWYQQALGQGPQFIFQYYEEEERQRGNFPDRFSGHQFPNYSSELNVNALLLGDSALYLCASSLQGENIQYFGAGTRLSVL.

This sequence joins TRBV30 and TRBJ1-5, with D perhaps matching TRBD1 (5 bases). Per the germline V gene, CDR1 is GTSNPN and CDR2 is SVGIG (reference sequence). V shed 0 bases and J shed 4 bases, with 7 bases lying between them. The CDR3 contains 13 residues. The CDR3 region is CAWSVGGNQPQHF. CDR3 in DNA: TGTGCCTGGAGTGTGGGGGGAAATCAGCCCCAGCATTTT.

The CDR3 DNA is TGCAGTGCTAGTGGTGGACAGGGTTCGGGCAATCAGCCCCAGCATTTT. Protein: CSASGGQGSGNQPQHF. The rearrangement uses TRBV20-1 and TRBJ1-5; 8 nucleotides line up with TRBD1. Germline V gene lookup returns CDR1 DFQATT and CDR2 SNEGSKA (reference sequence). CDR3 length equals 16 residues. The V segment lost 3 bases and the J segment 2 bases; nucleotides outside the gene matches: 9.

The genes are TRBV7-9 and TRBJ2-3; D unresolved. Germline lookup yields CDR1 SEHNR and CDR2 FQNEAQ (reference sequence). This CDR3 has 17 amino acids. Trimming stripped 6 bases from V and 4 bases from J, with 23 bases between. CDR3 in DNA: TGTGCCAGCAGGCCTTCACCTGGCAGACAAAACTCAGATACGCAGTATTTT. This sequence encodes CASRPSPGRQNSDTQYF.